One and the same sample provided the 17 T cell receptor beta chains below, sequenced in a study of CD4+ T cells in melanoma. The data were produced by immunoSEQ multiplex PCR, yet TCRdb's version contains in-frame clones alone and is incomplete. This sample yields around 12,000 clones, of which approximately 72% are seen a single time; more than 8% belongs to the top ten. The sample comprised cells from a culture (not recorded whether cultured in vitro). Every receptor here comes from a human donor with melanoma.

This chain links TRBV7-8 with TRBJ1-4; TRBD1 matches at 8 bases. Per the germline V gene, CDR1 is SGHVS and CDR2 is FQNEAQ. With V trimmed by 5 bases and J by 0 bases, 5 bases remained unmatched. The CDR3 is made up of 16 amino acids. The CDR3 DNA reads TGTGCCAGCAGCCCCCTGGGACAGGCAACTAATGAAAAACTGTTTTTT. Amino acid sequence: CASSPLGQATNEKLFF.

The J gene is TRBJ2-3, the V gene TRBV11-2; tentatively, D is TRBD1 (5 bases). The germline V gene has CDR1 SGHAT and CDR2 FQNNGV. V lost 4 bases, J lost 4 bases, and 15 bases lay in between. There are 15 residues in the CDR3. CDR3: CASSSFKGPADTQYF. The CDR3 DNA sequence: TGTGCCAGCAGCTCCTTCAAGGGGCCGGCAGATACGCAGTATTTT. Filled out from reference TRBV11-2 and TRBJ2-3, the complete variable domain reads EAGVAQSPRYKIIEKRQSVAFWCNPISGHATLYWYQQILGQGPKLLIQFQNNGVVDDSQLPKDRFSAERLKGVDSTLKIQPAKLEDSAVYLCASSSFKGPADTQYFGPGTRLTVL.

In this sample, this clone turned up a few times. The chain has TRBV10-3 and TRBJ2-3; D not certain. The CDR3 is 13 residues long. With 7 bases removed from V and 0 bases from J, the gap between germline ends came to 8 bases. Germline V lookup: CDR1 ENHRY, CDR2 SYGVKD. The CDR3 loop is CAITSTSTDTQYF. In nucleotides, the CDR3 is TGTGCCATCACAAGCACTAGCACAGATACGCAGTATTTT.

The chain recombines TRBV7-3 with TRBJ2-7; maybe TRBD2 (6 bases). The V gene lost 3 bases and the J gene lost 6 bases, with 15 bases spanning the gap. Germline CDR1 reads SGHTA; CDR2 reads FQGTGA. This CDR3 comprises 14 residues. As DNA, the CDR3 is TGTGCCAGCAGCTTCTCGGACCAGGGAGGCGAGCAGTACTTC. Translating gives CASSFSDQGGEQYF. Together with reference TRBV7-3 and TRBJ2-7, the CDR3 gives the full variable domain: GAGVSQTPSNKVTEKGKYVELRCDPISGHTALYWYRQSLGQGPEFLIYFQGTGAADDSGLPNDRFFAVRPEGSVSTLKIQRTERGDSAVYLCASSFSDQGGEQYFGPGTRLTVT.

The chain has TRBV6-1 and TRBJ2-5; TRBD1 is a possible D gene (5 bases). Germline V gives CDR1 MNHNS, CDR2 SASEGT. V lost 5 bases to trimming and J lost 1 base, with 8 bases between them. The CDR3 length is 13 residues. The CDR3 DNA sequence: TGTGCCAGCAGTCGACAGCCCCAAGAGACCCAGTACTTC. This translates into CASSRQPQETQYF.

This chain links TRBV7-2 with TRBJ2-5; the match to TRBD2 covers 7 bases. The CDR3 contains 16 residues. Germline loops: CDR1 SGHTA, CDR2 FQGNSA. The V segment lost 3 bases and the J segment 5 bases; nucleotides outside the gene matches: 12. The CDR3 protein is CASSLKRRGSGETQYF. The CDR3 region has the DNA TGTGCCAGCAGCTTGAAAAGGCGGGGGTCGGGGGAGACCCAGTACTTC.

Points on this clone: A junction end diverges from the germline sequence, so it may reflect a read error. The chain uses TRBV2 and TRBJ2-5; 12 bases fit TRBD2. Germline lookup yields CDR1 SNHLY and CDR2 FYNNEI. The CDR3 has 14 residues. CDR3: CVSSRTSGKETQYF. The CDR3, as DNA: TGTGTCAGCAGTCGGACTAGCGGGAAAGAGACCCAGTACTTC. Using reference TRBV2 and TRBJ2-5 for the parts outside the CDR3, the full variable domain is EPEVTQTPSHQVTQMGQEVILRCVPISNHLYFYWYRQILGQKVEFLVSFYNNEISEKSEIFDDQFSVERPDGSNFTLKIRSTKLEDSAMYFCVSSRTSGKETQYFGPGTRLLVL.

J is TRBJ2-1 and V is TRBV5-4; 9 nucleotides align to TRBD1. Trimming removed 4 bases from V and 5 bases from J; junction bases left unmatched: 7. CDR1 and CDR2 from the germline V gene are SGHNT and YYREEE (reference sequence). The CDR3 runs 15 residues. The CDR3, as DNA: TGTGCCAGCAGCCTCTGGGACAGGGACGACAATGAGCAGTTCTTC. Translating gives CASSLWDRDDNEQFF.

This clone is judged medium-sized. The gene calls are TRBV6-6 and TRBJ1-6; 7 positions match TRBD1. V shed 10 bases, J shed 7 bases, and the junction held 7 bases outside the gene matches. The CDR3 has 13 amino acids. Germline V CDR1 and CDR2: MNHNY, SVGAGI (reference sequence). CDR3 coding DNA: TGTGCCACCAAGACAGGGACCAATTCACCCCTCCACTTT. Amino acids: CATKTGTNSPLHF.

This clone showed up just once. V is TRBV27 and J is TRBJ2-7; 8 bases map to TRBD1. Germline values: CDR1 MNHEY, CDR2 SMNVEV (reference sequence). The V segment lost 4 bases and the J segment 3 bases; nucleotides outside the gene matches: 8. The CDR3 is made up of 15 amino acids. The CDR3 DNA follows: TGTGCCAGCAGTTCGGCCGGGACAGGAGGCTACGAGCAGTACTTC. It is translated as CASSSAGTGGYEQYF.

This chain uses TRBV18 with TRBJ2-7; TRBD2 might be the D (5 bases). V was cut by 4 bases and J by 0 bases, with 10 bases left in between. Germline V CDR1 and CDR2: KGHSH, LQKENI. The CDR3 loop spans 14 amino acids. CDR3 sequence: CASSQGVSSYEQYF. For the CDR3, the DNA is TGTGCCAGCTCACAGGGAGTCAGCTCCTACGAGCAGTACTTC.

The chain recombines TRBV18 with TRBJ1-6, with D maybe TRBD1 (6 bases). Trimming removed 6 bases from V and 10 bases from J, with 16 bases in between. CDR1 and CDR2 from the germline V gene are KGHSH and LQKENI. The CDR3 loop spans 14 amino acids. The CDR3 loop reads CASSSSGERSPLHF. The CDR3 DNA sequence: TGTGCCAGCTCCAGTTCAGGGGAAAGATCACCCCTCCACTTT.

The rearrangement uses TRBV6-5 and TRBJ1-1; 8 nucleotides align to TRBD1. This CDR3 contains 14 residues. The trim removed 5 bases at V and 3 bases at J, leaving 5 bases unmatched. Germline CDR1 reads MNHEY; CDR2 reads SVGAGI. This chain's CDR3 is CASSMTGADTEAFF. The DNA for the CDR3 is TGTGCCAGCAGTATGACAGGGGCCGACACTGAAGCTTTCTTT.

The genes are TRBV11-2 and TRBJ2-1; 8 bases line up with TRBD1. Germline assignment: CDR1 SGHAT and CDR2 FQNNGV. V lost 5 bases to trimming and J lost 9 bases; unmatched junction nucleotides: 15. The CDR3 covers 16 residues. The chain's CDR3 is CASSKRTGLSEGEQFF. CDR3 coding DNA: TGTGCCAGCAGCAAGCGGACAGGGCTCTCGGAAGGTGAGCAGTTCTTC.

This clone was picked up a small number of times. This rearrangement joins TRBV19 to TRBJ1-6; D is perhaps TRBD1 (6 bases). Deletions cut 5 bases from V and 7 bases from J, with 18 bases between. CDR1 is LNHDA and CDR2 is SQIVND in the germline V gene (reference sequence). The CDR3 length is 16 residues. CDR3 residues: CASSVLSTGSNSPLHF. The CDR3 coding sequence is TGTGCCAGTAGTGTCCTCTCGACAGGTTCGAATTCACCCCTCCACTTT.

This clone counts as medium-sized (0.01 to 0.1%). V is TRBV10-2 and J is TRBJ1-2; the match to TRBD1 covers 7 bases. The length of the CDR3 is 13 residues. Trimming took 4 bases from V and 8 from J; bases not matched to a gene: 7. Germline CDR1 is WSHSY and CDR2 is SAAADI. The CDR3 here is CASSVDRAEGYTF. The DNA for the CDR3 is TGCGCCAGCAGTGTAGACAGGGCGGAGGGCTACACCTTC.

The genes are TRBV6-4 and TRBJ2-1; 9 nucleotides align to TRBD2. This CDR3 region has 15 residues. Losses at the gene ends were 6 bases for V and 7 bases for J; bases not matched to a gene: 10. The germline V gene has CDR1 MRHNA and CDR2 SNTAGT. The CDR3 sequence is CASSLGAGGPNEQFF. Written as DNA, the CDR3 is TGTGCCAGCAGCTTAGGGGCGGGGGGGCCAAATGAGCAGTTCTTC.